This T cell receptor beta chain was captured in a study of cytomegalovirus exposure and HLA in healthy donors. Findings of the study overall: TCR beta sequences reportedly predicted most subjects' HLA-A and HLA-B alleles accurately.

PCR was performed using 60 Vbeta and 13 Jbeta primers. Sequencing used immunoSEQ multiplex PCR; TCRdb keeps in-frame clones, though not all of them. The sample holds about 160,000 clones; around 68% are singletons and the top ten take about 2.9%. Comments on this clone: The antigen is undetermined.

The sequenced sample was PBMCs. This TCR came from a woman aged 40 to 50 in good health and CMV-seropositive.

As DNA, the CDR3 is TGTGCCATCAGTCCCGACAAGAACACTGAAGCTTTCTTT. Translating it yields CAISPDKNTEAFF. The chain has TRBV10-3 and TRBJ1-1; the D is unclear. The V and J ends lost 5 bases and 1 base respectively, with 8 bases between them. Germline V gene sequence: CDR1 ENHRY, CDR2 SYGVKD. The CDR3 totals 13 residues.